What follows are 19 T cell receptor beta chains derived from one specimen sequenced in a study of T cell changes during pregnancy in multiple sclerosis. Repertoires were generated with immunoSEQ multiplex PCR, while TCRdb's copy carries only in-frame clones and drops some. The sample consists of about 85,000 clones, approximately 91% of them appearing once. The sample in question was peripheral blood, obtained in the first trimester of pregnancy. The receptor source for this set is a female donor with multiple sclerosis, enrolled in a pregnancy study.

CDR3 loop: CASSLLGREAPFTDTQYF. Here the CDR3 DNA reads TGTGCCAGCAGCTTATTGGGGCGGGAGGCCCCCTTCACAGATACGCAGTATTTT. The V gene is TRBV7-3, the J gene TRBJ2-3; 8 nucleotides align to TRBD2. Germline lookup yields CDR1 SGHTA and CDR2 FQGTGA. The CDR3 sequence is 18 residues long. V lost 2 bases and J lost 2; bases outside the gene matches: 12.

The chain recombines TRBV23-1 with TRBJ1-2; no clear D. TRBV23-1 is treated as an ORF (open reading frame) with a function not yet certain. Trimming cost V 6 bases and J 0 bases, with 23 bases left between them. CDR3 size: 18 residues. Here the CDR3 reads CASSRPLKQRTPNYGYTF. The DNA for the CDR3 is TGCGCCAGCAGCCGACCGCTTAAACAGAGAACTCCTAACTATGGCTACACCTTC.

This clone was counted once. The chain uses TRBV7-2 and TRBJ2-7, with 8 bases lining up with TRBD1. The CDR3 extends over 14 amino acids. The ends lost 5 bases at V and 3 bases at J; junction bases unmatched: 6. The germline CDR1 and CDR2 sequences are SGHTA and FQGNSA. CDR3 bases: TGTGCCAGCAGCCCCAGGACAGGGAACTACGAGCAGTACTTC. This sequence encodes CASSPRTGNYEQYF.

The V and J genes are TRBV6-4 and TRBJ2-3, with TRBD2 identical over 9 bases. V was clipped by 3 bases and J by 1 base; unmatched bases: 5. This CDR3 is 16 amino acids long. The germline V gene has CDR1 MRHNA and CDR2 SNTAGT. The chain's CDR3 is CASSEIAGAGTDTQYF. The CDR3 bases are TGTGCCAGCAGTGAGATAGCGGGGGCGGGCACAGATACGCAGTATTTT.

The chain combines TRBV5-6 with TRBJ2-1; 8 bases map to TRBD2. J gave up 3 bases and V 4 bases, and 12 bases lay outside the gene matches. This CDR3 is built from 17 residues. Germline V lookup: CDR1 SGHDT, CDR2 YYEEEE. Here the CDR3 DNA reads TGTGCCAGCAGCCCCCACCAGAGCGGGGGCGGCTACAATGAGCAGTTCTTC. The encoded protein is CASSPHQSGGGYNEQFF.

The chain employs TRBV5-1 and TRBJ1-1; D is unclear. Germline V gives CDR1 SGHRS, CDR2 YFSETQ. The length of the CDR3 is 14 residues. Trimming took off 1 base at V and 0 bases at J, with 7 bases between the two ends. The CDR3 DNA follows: TGCGCCAGCAGCTTGTCTATCCTGAACACTGAAGCTTTCTTT. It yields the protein CASSLSILNTEAFF.

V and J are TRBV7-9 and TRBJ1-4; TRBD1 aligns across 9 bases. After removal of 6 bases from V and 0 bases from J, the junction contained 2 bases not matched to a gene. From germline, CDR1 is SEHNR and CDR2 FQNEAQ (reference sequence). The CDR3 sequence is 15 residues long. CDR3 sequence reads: CASRQGAATNEKLFF. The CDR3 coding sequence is TGTGCCAGCAGACAGGGGGCCGCAACTAATGAAAAACTGTTTTTT.

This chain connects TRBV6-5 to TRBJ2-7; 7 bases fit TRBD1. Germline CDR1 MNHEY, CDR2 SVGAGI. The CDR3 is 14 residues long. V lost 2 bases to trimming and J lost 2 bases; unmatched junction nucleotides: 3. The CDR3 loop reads CASSYKGATYEQYF. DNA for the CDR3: TGTGCCAGCAGTTACAAGGGGGCAACCTACGAGCAGTACTTC.

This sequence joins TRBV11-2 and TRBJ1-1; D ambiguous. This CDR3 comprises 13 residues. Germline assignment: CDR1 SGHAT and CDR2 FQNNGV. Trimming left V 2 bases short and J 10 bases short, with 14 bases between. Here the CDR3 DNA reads TGTGCCAGCAGCTTATCCGGTACAGATTTAGCTTTCTTT. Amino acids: CASSLSGTDLAFF.

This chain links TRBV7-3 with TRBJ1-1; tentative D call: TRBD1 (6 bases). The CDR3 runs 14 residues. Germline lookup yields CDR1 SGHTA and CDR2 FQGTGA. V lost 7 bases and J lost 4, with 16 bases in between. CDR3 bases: TGTGCCAGCACCGGGGGGGGGCCCGGCACTGAAGCTTTCTTT. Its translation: CASTGGGPGTEAFF.

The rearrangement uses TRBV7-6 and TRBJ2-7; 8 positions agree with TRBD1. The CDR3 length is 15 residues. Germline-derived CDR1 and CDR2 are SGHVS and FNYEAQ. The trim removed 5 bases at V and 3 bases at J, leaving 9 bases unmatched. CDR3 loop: CASSARQGQDYEQYF. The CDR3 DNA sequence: TGTGCCAGCAGCGCCCGACAGGGACAGGACTACGAGCAGTACTTC.

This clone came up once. CDR3 DNA sequence: TGTGCCAGCAGCTTAGATGAGGAGCGCAATGAGCAGTTCTTC. Encoded protein: CASSLDEERNEQFF. The chain recombines TRBV13 with TRBJ2-1; D is uncertain. CDR1 and CDR2 (germline): PRHDT, FYEKMQ (reference sequence). The germline V and J ends were trimmed by 1 base and 6 bases, with 10 bases remaining between them. This CDR3 comprises 14 residues. The full variable domain, completed using reference TRBV13 and TRBJ2-1, is AAGVIQSPRHLIKEKRETATLKCYPIPRHDTVYWYQQGPGQDPQFLISFYEKMQSDKGSIPDRFSAQQFSDYHSELNMSSLELGDSALYFCASSLDEERNEQFFGPGTRLTVL.

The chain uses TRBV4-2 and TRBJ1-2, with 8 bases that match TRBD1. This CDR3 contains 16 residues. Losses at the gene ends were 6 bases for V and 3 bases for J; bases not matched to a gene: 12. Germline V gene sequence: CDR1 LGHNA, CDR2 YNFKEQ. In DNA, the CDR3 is TGTGCCAGCAGTCAAACCGGGGCAGGGGGCGACTATGGCTACACCTTC. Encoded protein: CASSQTGAGGDYGYTF.

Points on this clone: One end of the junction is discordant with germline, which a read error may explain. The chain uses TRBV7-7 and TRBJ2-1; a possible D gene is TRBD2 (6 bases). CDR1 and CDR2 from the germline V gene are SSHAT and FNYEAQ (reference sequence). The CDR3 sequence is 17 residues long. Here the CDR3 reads CASSLKPPGLTFNEQFF. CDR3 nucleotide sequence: TGTGCTAGCAGCCTGAAACCCCCGGGACTGACTTTCAATGAGCAGTTCTTC.

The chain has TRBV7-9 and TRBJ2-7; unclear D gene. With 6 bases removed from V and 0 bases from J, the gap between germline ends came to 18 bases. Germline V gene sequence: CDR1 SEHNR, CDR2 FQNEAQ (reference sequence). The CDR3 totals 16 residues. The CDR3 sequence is CASRPAIGKSSYEQYF. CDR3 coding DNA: TGTGCCAGCAGGCCAGCGATAGGTAAAAGCTCCTACGAGCAGTACTTC.

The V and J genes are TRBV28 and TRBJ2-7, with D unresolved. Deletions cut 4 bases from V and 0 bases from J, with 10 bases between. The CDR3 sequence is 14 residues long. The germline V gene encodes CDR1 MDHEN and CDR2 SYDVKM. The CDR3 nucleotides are TGTGCCAGCAGTTGGGCGATAAACTCCTACGAGCAGTACTTC. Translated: CASSWAINSYEQYF.

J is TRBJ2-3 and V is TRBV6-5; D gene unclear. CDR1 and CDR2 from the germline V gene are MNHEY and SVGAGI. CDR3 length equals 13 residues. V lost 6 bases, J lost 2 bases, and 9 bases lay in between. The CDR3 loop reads CASSRLLTDTQYF. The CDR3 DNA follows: TGTGCCAGCAGCCGACTGCTCACAGATACGCAGTATTTT.

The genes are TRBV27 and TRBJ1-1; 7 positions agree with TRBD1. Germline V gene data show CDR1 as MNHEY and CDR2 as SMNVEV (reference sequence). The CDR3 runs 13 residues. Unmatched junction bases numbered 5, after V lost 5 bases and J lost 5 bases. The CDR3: CASSPQDRTEAFF. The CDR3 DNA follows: TGTGCCAGCAGTCCCCAGGACAGGACTGAAGCTTTCTTT.

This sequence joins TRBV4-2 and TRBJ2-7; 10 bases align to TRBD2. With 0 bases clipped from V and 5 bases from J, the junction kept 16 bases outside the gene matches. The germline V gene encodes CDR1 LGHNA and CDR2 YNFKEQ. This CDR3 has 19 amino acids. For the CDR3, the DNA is TGTGCCAGCAGCCAAGATGGGGAACTAGCGGGAATTGGGTCGAACGAGCAGTACTTC. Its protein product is CASSQDGELAGIGSNEQYF.